This entry lists 24 T cell receptor beta chains sequenced from one sample in a study of molecular identifiers for immune sequencing clone quantification. TCRdb re-derived calls from the PCR reads in MiXCR, one entry per CDR3 protein. The sample lists nearly 650,000 distinct CDR3 sequences; 25% were seen once. Sequenced sample: naive CD8+ T cells from blood, with Jurkat cell RNA spiked in. The subset: FACS-sorted CD8+CD4-CCR7+CD45RA+ naive T cells. The source of these receptors is a human donor in good health. Some libraries in this study had Jurkat cell RNA spiked in.

Ten or more counts support this clonotype. This chain joins TRBV28 and TRBJ2-7; D possibly uses TRBD1 or TRBD2 (5 bases each). Germline loops: CDR1 MDHEN, CDR2 SYDVKM. Trimming took off 11 bases at V and 2 bases at J, with 16 bases between the two ends. This CDR3 is built from 13 residues. Here the CDR3 reads CAVSEGQTYEQYF. The CDR3 bases are TGTGCCGTCTCCGAGGGGCAGACCTACGAGCAGTACTTC. The full variable domain, with the rest looked up from reference TRBV28 and TRBJ2-7, is DVKVTQSSRYLVKRTGEKVFLECVQDMDHENMFWYRQDPGLGLRLIYFSYDVKMKEKGDIPEGYSVSREKKERFSLILESASTNQTSMYLCAVSEGQTYEQYFGPGTRLTVT.

This clonotype was counted ten times or more. This rearrangement joins TRBV6-1 to TRBJ2-7; D uncertain. Between the trimmed V and J ends, which lost 3 bases and 2 bases, there was a span of 8 bases. CDR3 length: 13 residues. Germline assignment: CDR1 MNHNS and CDR2 SASEGT. The CDR3 nucleotides are TGTGCCAGCAGTGACGGTGTACCCTACGAGCAGTACTTC. This sequence encodes CASSDGVPYEQYF.

This clonotype has at least ten counts. CDR3: CASSPPPGSGGELFF. CDR3 DNA: TGTGCCAGCAGCCCCCCCCCTGGATCGGGCGGGGAGCTGTTTTTT. The chain links TRBV7-9 to TRBJ2-2, with D hard to call. Germline lookup yields CDR1 SEHNR and CDR2 FQNEAQ (reference sequence). The length of the CDR3 is 15 residues. The V end lost 5 bases, the J end lost 7 bases, and 17 bases lay between the germline ends.

This clonotype showed up just a few times. The rearrangement uses TRBV13 and TRBJ2-3; a weak D match, TRBD1 (5 bases). With 4 bases removed from V and 1 base from J, the gap between germline ends came to 15 bases. Germline V CDR1 and CDR2: PRHDT, FYEKMQ (reference sequence). CDR3 size: 16 residues. CDR3 in DNA: TGTGCCAGCAGCTCCACCTCAGACAGCCGCACAGATACGCAGTATTTT. Translated, it gives CASSSTSDSRTDTQYF.

The gene calls are TRBV9 and TRBJ2-7, with 9 bases aligning to TRBD2. CDR3 length: 15 amino acids. J gave up 5 bases and V 5 bases, and 11 bases lay outside the gene matches. Germline-derived CDR1 and CDR2 are SGDLS and YYNGEE. The DNA for the CDR3 is TGTGCCAGCAGTGCGGGGACTAGCTTTTATAACGAGCAGTACTTC. Amino acids: CASSAGTSFYNEQYF.

This clonotype occurred many times. The chain has TRBV27 and TRBJ2-3, with 13 bases fitting TRBD2. The CDR3 loop spans 17 amino acids. Germline trimming cut 0 bases from V and 9 bases from J; bases unmatched to any gene: 9. Germline V gene lookup returns CDR1 MNHEY and CDR2 SMNVEV (reference sequence). The CDR3 sequence is CASSLSLGTSGTDTQYF. The CDR3 DNA sequence: TGTGCCAGCAGTTTATCTTTGGGGACTAGCGGGACTGACACGCAGTATTTT.

The table lists this clonotype with many counts. This chain joins TRBV20-1 and TRBJ2-7; 10 nucleotides align to TRBD1. The CDR3 covers 13 residues. V was pared by 5 bases and J by 4 bases, with 5 bases of the junction left unmatched. CDR1 is DFQATT, CDR2 SNEGSKA, per germline (reference sequence). This CDR3 reads CSAEGQGSYEQYF. In DNA, the CDR3 is TGCAGTGCTGAGGGACAGGGGAGTTACGAGCAGTACTTC.

This clonotype was observed many times. The chain carries TRBV7-6 and TRBJ1-5; TRBD1 is a possible D gene (5 bases). This CDR3 spans 15 amino acids. The ends were cut back, 4 bases at V and 4 bases at J, with 14 bases in the middle. In germline, CDR1 is SGHVS, CDR2 FNYEAQ. Here the CDR3 reads CASSSRDGGNQPQHF. CDR3 DNA sequence: TGTGCCAGCAGCTCGAGGGACGGGGGTAATCAGCCCCAGCATTTT.

The rearrangement joins TRBV4-3 to TRBJ2-7; D not certain. This CDR3 region has 16 residues. Germline lookup yields CDR1 LGHNA and CDR2 YSLEER. V lost 1 base, J lost 4 bases, and 17 bases lay in between. CDR3 nucleotide sequence: TGCGCCAGCAGCCAAGGTGTTAGCCTTCCACCATACGAGCAGTACTTC. Amino acid sequence: CASSQGVSLPPYEQYF.

This clonotype came up a few times. The chain recombines TRBV19 with TRBJ2-1; D is possibly TRBD1 or TRBD2 (5 bases each). Germline CDR1 reads LNHDA; CDR2 reads SQIVND (reference sequence). The length of the CDR3 is 13 residues. V gave up 3 bases and J gave up 5 bases, with 8 bases separating them. The CDR3, as DNA: TGTGCCAGTAGTATTCTGGGGGACAATGAGCAGTTCTTC. Translating gives CASSILGDNEQFF.

On this clonotype itself: This may be a read error, as it is one base from a much larger clone. The V gene is TRBV6-1, the J gene TRBJ2-7, with D hard to call. V was cut by 7 bases and J by 5 bases, with 12 bases left in between. Germline V lookup: CDR1 MNHNS, CDR2 SASEGT. The CDR3 covers 12 residues. The CDR3 protein is CASTRSDNEQYF. The CDR3 nucleotides read TGTGCCAGCACCCGATCGGATAACGAGCAGTACTTC.

This sequence joins TRBV5-6 and TRBJ1-2, with D perhaps matching TRBD1 (6 bases). CDR1 SGHDT and CDR2 YYEEEE come from the germline V gene. V was cut by 4 bases and J by 4 bases, with 17 bases left in between. The CDR3 contains 15 residues. CDR3 bases: TGTGCCAGCAGCCGCGGACAGATCGCTCTCTATGGCTACACCTTC. This encodes CASSRGQIALYGYTF.

This clonotype was picked up many times. The chain joins TRBV7-2 to TRBJ2-3; 8 bases agree with TRBD2. V lost 0 bases, J lost 3 bases, and 5 bases stayed unmatched. CDR1 is SGHTA and CDR2 is FQGNSA in the germline V gene. The CDR3 extends over 16 amino acids. The CDR3 sequence is CASSLAIAGRTDTQYF. CDR3 bases: TGTGCCAGCAGCTTAGCCATAGCGGGAAGGACAGATACGCAGTATTTT.

This clonotype was picked up many times. V and J are TRBV5-1 and TRBJ2-6; maybe TRBD1 (6 bases). Germline values: CDR1 SGHRS, CDR2 YFSETQ. Deletions cut 4 bases from V and 0 bases from J, with 17 bases between. The CDR3 sequence is 18 residues long. CDR3 coding DNA: TGCGCCAGCAGCCAGGGGCGGACAGCTCACTCTGGGGCCAACGTCCTGACTTTC. It codes for CASSQGRTAHSGANVLTF.

Remarks on this clonotype: A much bigger clone sits one base away, suggesting this may be a read error. The chain is built from TRBV19 and TRBJ1-5; TRBD1 aligns across 9 bases. The junction had 11 bases not matched to a gene; V was cut back by 11 bases and J by 6 bases. The germline gives CDR1 LNHDA, CDR2 SQIVND (reference sequence). The CDR3 loop spans 14 amino acids. The CDR3 spells CARNDRGGIQPQHF. The CDR3 DNA sequence: TGTGCCCGTAACGACAGGGGGGGAATTCAGCCCCAGCATTTT.

This clonotype has ten or more counts. This chain links TRBV30 with TRBJ2-3; D call uncertain. V gave up 2 bases and J gave up 6 bases, with 9 bases separating them. This CDR3 has 12 amino acids. Germline V lookup: CDR1 GTSNPN, CDR2 SVGIG (reference sequence). Here the CDR3 DNA reads TGTGCCTGGAGTCCCCTGGGTGATACGCAGTATTTT. Translated, it gives CAWSPLGDTQYF.

In regard to this clonotype: It may be a read error: a sequence one base away is much more abundant. The chain recombines TRBV6-2 or TRBV6-3 with TRBJ1-5, with TRBD1 matching 8 bases. Germline V CDR1 and CDR2: MNHEY, SVGEGT. The length of the CDR3 is 16 residues. The CDR3 loop is CASSKGTGYSNRPQHF. As DNA, the CDR3 is TGTGCCAGCAGTAAAGGGACAGGATATAGCAATCGGCCCCAGCATTTT.

This clonotype was observed once. This sequence may be a read error, since a much larger clone differs from it by one base. The CDR3 DNA sequence: TGTGCCAGCAGTTACGCCCCCCTCGGAGACAGGTTGAATCAGCCCCAGCATTTT. Its translation is CASSYAPLGDRLNQPQHF. The chain uses TRBV6-2 or TRBV6-3 and TRBJ1-5; weak D call: TRBD1 (6 bases). In germline, CDR1 is MNHEY, CDR2 SVGEGT. The CDR3 runs to 18 residues. V lost 2 bases and J 4 bases, leaving 21 bases between the germline ends.

This clonotype was recorded a few times. J is TRBJ2-7 and V is TRBV27; either TRBD1 or TRBD2 may supply D (5 bases each). V lost 8 bases and J lost 0, with 23 bases in between. Germline V CDR1 and CDR2: MNHEY, SMNVEV (reference sequence). The length of the CDR3 is 17 residues. This chain's CDR3 is CASGTWGSPRGSYEQYF. The CDR3 bases are TGTGCCAGCGGAACTTGGGGGAGCCCCCGTGGCTCCTACGAGCAGTACTTC.

Points on this clonotype: This CDR3 fails to terminate in the conserved phenylalanine or tryptophan, so it likely reflects a read error. V usage is TRBV19 and J usage is TRBJ2-7; TRBD2 matches at 13 bases. V shed 6 bases and J 2 bases; nucleotides not matched to a gene: 1. The CDR3 runs 14 residues. Per germline, CDR1 LNHDA and CDR2 SQIVND (reference sequence). The CDR3 DNA is TGTGCCAGTAGCGGGACTAGCGGGGCCTACGAGCAGTACCTC. Translated: CASSGTSGAYEQYL.

This chain links TRBV13 with TRBJ1-1; unclear D gene. Germline V gene data show CDR1 as PRHDT and CDR2 as FYEKMQ (reference sequence). Trimming pared 5 bases from V and 5 bases from J, leaving 18 bases between. This CDR3 contains 15 residues. In DNA form, the CDR3 reads TGTGCCAGCAGCCCCCGAGGGAAAGGAGGAACTGAAGCTTTCTTT. It codes for CASSPRGKGGTEAFF.

The chain recombines TRBV4-3 with TRBJ2-3; tentative D call: TRBD1 (5 bases). V lost 0 bases and J 3 bases, leaving 10 bases between the germline ends. CDR3 length equals 15 residues. The germline CDR1 and CDR2 sequences are LGHNA and YSLEER. DNA for the CDR3: TGCGCCAGCAGCCAAGATAAGCAGGGAACAGATACGCAGTATTTT. The encoded protein is CASSQDKQGTDTQYF.

This clonotype was detected only a few times. V usage is TRBV4-3 and J usage is TRBJ2-1; TRBD2 might be the D (5 bases). The CDR3 loop spans 18 amino acids. V was cut by 0 bases and J by 0 bases, with 15 bases left in between. CDR1 and CDR2 (germline): LGHNA, YSLEER. CDR3 coding DNA: TGCGCCAGCAGCCAAGATTTCGGGGATCCAAGCTCCTACAATGAGCAGTTCTTC. Protein product: CASSQDFGDPSSYNEQFF.

On this clonotype: Being one base from a much bigger clone, this may be a read error. The V call is TRBV6-5, the J call TRBJ1-1, with D uncertain. CDR3 length: 14 amino acids. Germline CDR1 is MNHEY and CDR2 is SVGAGI. Between the trimmed V and J ends, which lost 2 bases and 5 bases, there was a span of 12 bases. CDR3 region: CASSYGQLLTEAFF. DNA of the CDR3: TGTGCCAGCAGTTACGGCCAATTGTTAACTGAAGCTTTCTTT.